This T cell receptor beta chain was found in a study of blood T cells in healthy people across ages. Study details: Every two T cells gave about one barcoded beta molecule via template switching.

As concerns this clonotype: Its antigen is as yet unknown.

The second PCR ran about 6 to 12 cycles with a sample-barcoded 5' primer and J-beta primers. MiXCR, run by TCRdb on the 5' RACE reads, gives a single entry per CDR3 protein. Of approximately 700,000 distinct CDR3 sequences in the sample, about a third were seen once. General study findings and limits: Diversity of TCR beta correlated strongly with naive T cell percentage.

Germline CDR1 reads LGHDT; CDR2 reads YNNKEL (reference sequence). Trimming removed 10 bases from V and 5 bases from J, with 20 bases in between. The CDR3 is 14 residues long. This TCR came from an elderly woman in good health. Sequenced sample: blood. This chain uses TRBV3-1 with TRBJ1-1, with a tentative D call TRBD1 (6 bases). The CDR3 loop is CANSLGGGRTEAFF. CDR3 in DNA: TGTGCCAACAGTCTTGGAGGGGGGCGGACTGAAGCTTTCTTT.